The sequence of this TCR beta chain was determined in a study of identical twins. Study-level points and caveats: Diverse VJ usage suggested most zero-insertion clonotypes were not invariant T cells.

This clonotype was seen a few times. Its specificity is unknown. With template switching, a universal primer site was added, and the cDNA carried unique molecular identifiers. TCRdb re-analysed the 5' RACE reads in MiXCR, keeping a single row per CDR3 protein. The sample holds some 660,000 distinct CDR3 sequences, under 9% seen once. The germline CDR1 and CDR2 sequences are KGHDR and SFDVKD. The CDR3 length is 17 residues. Trimming cost V 0 bases and J 0 bases, with 11 bases left between them. These data also formed part of another study, on yellow fever vaccine responses in identical twins. That paper notes: Twins reportedly mounted vaccine T cell responses that seemed partly convergent, partly personalized.

The chain couples TRBV24-1 to TRBJ2-1; D uncertain. This receptor was obtained from a woman between 18 and 29 years old in good health. Material: PBMCs. The CDR3: CATSDLAYPLSYNEQFF. DNA of the CDR3: TGTGCCACCAGTGATTTGGCTTACCCTCTCTCCTACAATGAGCAGTTCTTC.